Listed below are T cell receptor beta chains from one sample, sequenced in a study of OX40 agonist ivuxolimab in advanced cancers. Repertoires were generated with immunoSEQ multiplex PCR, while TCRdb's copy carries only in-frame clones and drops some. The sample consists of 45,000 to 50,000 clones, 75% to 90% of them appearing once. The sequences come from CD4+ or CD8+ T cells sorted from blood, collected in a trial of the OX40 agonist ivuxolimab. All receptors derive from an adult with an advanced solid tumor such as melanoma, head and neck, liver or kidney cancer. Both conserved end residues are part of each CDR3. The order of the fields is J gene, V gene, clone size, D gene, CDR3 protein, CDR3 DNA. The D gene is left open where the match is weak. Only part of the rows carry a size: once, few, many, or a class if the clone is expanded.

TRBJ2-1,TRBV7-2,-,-,CASSLPGSYNEQFF,TGTGCCAGCAGCTTGCCGGGGTCCTACAATGAGCAGTTCTTC
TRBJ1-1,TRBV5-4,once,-,CASSSDTNTEAFF,TGTGCCAGCAGCTCGGACACTAACACTGAAGCTTTCTTT
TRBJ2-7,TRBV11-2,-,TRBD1,CASSLGRGRSEQYF,TGTGCCAGCAGCTTAGGCAGGGGGCGGTCCGAGCAGTACTTC
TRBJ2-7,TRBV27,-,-,CASSSLSYEQYF,TGTGCCAGCAGTTCCCTCTCCTACGAGCAGTACTTC
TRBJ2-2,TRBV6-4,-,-,CASSGTNTGELFF,TGTGCCAGCAGTGGAACGAACACCGGGGAGCTGTTTTTT
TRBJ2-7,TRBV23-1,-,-,CASSQSWGGNYEQYF,TGCGCCAGCAGTCAAAGCTGGGGTGGGAACTACGAGCAGTACTTC
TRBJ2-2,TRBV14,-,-,CASSDDWNTGELFF,TGTGCCAGCAGCGACGACTGGAACACCGGGGAGCTGTTTTTT
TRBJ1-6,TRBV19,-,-,CASSTGRELNSPLHF,TGTGCCAGTAGTACAGGACGAGAGTTGAATTCACCCCTCCACTTT
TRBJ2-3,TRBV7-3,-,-,CASSLTPTDTQYF,TGTGCCAGCAGCTTAACCCCCACAGATACGCAGTATTTT
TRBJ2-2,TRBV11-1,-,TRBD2,CASSPGTSLNTGELFF,TGTGCCAGCAGCCCCGGGACTAGCCTGAACACCGGGGAGCTGTTTTTT
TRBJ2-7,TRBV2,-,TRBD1,CASNADRGYEQYF,TGTGCCAGCAACGCCGACAGGGGCTACGAGCAGTACTTC
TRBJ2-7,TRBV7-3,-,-,CASSSRIGGLSYEQYF,TGTGCCAGCAGCTCGAGGATAGGGGGTTTGTCCTACGAGCAGTACTTC
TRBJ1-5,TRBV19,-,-,CASSIRQLNQPQHF,TGTGCCAGTAGTATCCGACAGTTAAATCAGCCCCAGCATTTT
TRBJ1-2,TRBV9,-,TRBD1,CASSLRQGNYGYTF,TGTGCCAGCTCATTAAGACAGGGGAACTATGGCTACACCTTC
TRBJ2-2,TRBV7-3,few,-,CASSPHSNTGELFF,TGTGCCAGCTCCCCCCATTCGAACACCGGGGAGCTGTTTTTT
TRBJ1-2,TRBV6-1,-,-,CASSPQGHYGYTF,TGTGCCAGCAGCCCCCAAGGGCACTATGGCTACACCTTC
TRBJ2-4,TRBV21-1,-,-,CASSKAQGQGWGKNIQYF,TGTGCCAGCAGCAAAGCTCAGGGACAGGGATGGGGTAAAAACATTCAGTACTTC
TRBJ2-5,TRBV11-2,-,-,CASSLWMSRPETQYF,TGTGCCAGCAGCTTATGGATGAGCCGACCCGAGACCCAGTACTTC
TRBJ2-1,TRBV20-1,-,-,CSARWGNEQFF,TGCAGTGCTAGATGGGGGAATGAGCAGTTCTTC
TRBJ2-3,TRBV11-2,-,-,CASSPGRVGSGTDTQYF,TGTGCCAGCAGCCCCGGGCGGGTCGGGTCGGGGACAGATACGCAGTATTTT
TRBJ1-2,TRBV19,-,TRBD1,CASSILFRGRGLGYTF,TGTGCCAGTAGTATCCTTTTCCGCGGCAGGGGGCTCGGCTACACCTTC
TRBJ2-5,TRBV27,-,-,CASSLYTGEVQETQYF,TGTGCCAGCAGTTTATACACAGGGGAGGTCCAAGAGACCCAGTACTTC
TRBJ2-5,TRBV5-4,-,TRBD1,CASSLVTGGEETQYF,TGTGCCAGCAGCTTGGTGACAGGGGGCGAAGAGACCCAGTACTTC
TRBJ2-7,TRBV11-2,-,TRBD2,CASSLTSGSYEQYF,TGTGCCAGCAGCTTGACTAGCGGCTCCTACGAGCAGTACTTC
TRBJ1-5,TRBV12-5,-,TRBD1,CASGFDRDATCNQPQHF,TGTGCTAGTGGTTTTGACAGGGACGCCACTTGCAATCAGCCCCAGCATTTT
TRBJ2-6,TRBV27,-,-,CASSPPSGANVLTF,TGTGCCAGCAGTCCCCCATCTGGGGCCAACGTCCTGACTTTC
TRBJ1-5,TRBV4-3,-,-,CASSQDFGDSNQPQHF,TGCGCCAGCAGCCAAGATTTCGGGGACTCCAATCAGCCCCAGCATTTT
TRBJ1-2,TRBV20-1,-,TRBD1,CSAREQGFTF,TGCAGTGCTAGAGAACAGGGGTTTACCTTC
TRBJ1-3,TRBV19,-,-,CASSTQDGNTIYF,TGTGCCAGTAGTACCCAGGATGGAAACACCATATATTTT
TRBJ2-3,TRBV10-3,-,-,CAISGRDTQYF,TGTGCCATCAGTGGAAGGGATACGCAGTATTTT
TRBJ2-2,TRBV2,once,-,CASSEAGQGAGELFF,TGTGCCAGCAGTGAAGCGGGGCAGGGCGCCGGGGAGCTGTTTTTT
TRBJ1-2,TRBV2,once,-,CASPPRGAGGGYTF,TGTGCCAGCCCACCTAGGGGGGCTGGGGGGGGCTACACCTTC
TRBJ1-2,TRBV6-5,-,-,CASSYQGNYGYTF,TGTGCCAGCAGTTACCAGGGAAACTATGGCTACACCTTC
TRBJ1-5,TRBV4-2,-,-,CASRPGLGISNQPQHF,TGTGCCAGCAGACCGGGACTGGGAATTAGCAATCAGCCCCAGCATTTT
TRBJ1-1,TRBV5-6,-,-,CASSLKGGTEAFF,TGTGCCAGCAGCTTAAAAGGTGGCACTGAAGCTTTCTTT